This T cell receptor beta chain was recovered during a study of cytomegalovirus exposure and HLA in healthy donors. Study findings and constraints: Presence/absence analyses assumed roughly uniform sequencing depth across donors, which may not hold. Apparent HLA restriction characterized most CMV-associated TCR beta chains in a later analysis. Cytomegalovirus association was listed for roughly 160 TCR beta chains.

Germline V gene sequence: CDR1 SGHAT, CDR2 FQDESV (reference sequence). This CDR3 region has 13 residues. V dropped 1 base and J dropped 2 bases, with 5 bases sitting between them. The PCR used 60 Vbeta and 13 Jbeta primers. Profiled with immunoSEQ multiplex PCR; TCRdb holds only in-frame clones, not every one. The sample yields approximately 160,000 clones, 68% seen once. This clone was seen a handful of times. Its antigen is still unknown. V usage is TRBV11-1 and J usage is TRBJ1-2; D gene ambiguous. The material sequenced was PBMCs. This sequence originates from a middle-aged man in good health and CMV-seronegative. The CDR3 nucleotides read TGTGCCAGCAGCTTAGGTCAGAACTATGGCTACACCTTC. As protein: CASSLGQNYGYTF.